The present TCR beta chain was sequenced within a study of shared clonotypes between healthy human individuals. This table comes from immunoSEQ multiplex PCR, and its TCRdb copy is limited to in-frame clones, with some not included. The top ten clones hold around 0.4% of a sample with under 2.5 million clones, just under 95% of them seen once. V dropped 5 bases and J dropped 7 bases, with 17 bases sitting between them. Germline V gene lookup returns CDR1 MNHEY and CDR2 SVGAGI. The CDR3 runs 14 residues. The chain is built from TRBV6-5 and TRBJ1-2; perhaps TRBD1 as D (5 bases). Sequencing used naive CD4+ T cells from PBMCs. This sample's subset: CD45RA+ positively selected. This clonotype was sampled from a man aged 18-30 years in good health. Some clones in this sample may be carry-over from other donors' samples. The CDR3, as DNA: TGTGCCAGCAGTGCCTCGGGAGGGGCGGGTGGCTACACCTTC. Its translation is CASSASGGAGGYTF.